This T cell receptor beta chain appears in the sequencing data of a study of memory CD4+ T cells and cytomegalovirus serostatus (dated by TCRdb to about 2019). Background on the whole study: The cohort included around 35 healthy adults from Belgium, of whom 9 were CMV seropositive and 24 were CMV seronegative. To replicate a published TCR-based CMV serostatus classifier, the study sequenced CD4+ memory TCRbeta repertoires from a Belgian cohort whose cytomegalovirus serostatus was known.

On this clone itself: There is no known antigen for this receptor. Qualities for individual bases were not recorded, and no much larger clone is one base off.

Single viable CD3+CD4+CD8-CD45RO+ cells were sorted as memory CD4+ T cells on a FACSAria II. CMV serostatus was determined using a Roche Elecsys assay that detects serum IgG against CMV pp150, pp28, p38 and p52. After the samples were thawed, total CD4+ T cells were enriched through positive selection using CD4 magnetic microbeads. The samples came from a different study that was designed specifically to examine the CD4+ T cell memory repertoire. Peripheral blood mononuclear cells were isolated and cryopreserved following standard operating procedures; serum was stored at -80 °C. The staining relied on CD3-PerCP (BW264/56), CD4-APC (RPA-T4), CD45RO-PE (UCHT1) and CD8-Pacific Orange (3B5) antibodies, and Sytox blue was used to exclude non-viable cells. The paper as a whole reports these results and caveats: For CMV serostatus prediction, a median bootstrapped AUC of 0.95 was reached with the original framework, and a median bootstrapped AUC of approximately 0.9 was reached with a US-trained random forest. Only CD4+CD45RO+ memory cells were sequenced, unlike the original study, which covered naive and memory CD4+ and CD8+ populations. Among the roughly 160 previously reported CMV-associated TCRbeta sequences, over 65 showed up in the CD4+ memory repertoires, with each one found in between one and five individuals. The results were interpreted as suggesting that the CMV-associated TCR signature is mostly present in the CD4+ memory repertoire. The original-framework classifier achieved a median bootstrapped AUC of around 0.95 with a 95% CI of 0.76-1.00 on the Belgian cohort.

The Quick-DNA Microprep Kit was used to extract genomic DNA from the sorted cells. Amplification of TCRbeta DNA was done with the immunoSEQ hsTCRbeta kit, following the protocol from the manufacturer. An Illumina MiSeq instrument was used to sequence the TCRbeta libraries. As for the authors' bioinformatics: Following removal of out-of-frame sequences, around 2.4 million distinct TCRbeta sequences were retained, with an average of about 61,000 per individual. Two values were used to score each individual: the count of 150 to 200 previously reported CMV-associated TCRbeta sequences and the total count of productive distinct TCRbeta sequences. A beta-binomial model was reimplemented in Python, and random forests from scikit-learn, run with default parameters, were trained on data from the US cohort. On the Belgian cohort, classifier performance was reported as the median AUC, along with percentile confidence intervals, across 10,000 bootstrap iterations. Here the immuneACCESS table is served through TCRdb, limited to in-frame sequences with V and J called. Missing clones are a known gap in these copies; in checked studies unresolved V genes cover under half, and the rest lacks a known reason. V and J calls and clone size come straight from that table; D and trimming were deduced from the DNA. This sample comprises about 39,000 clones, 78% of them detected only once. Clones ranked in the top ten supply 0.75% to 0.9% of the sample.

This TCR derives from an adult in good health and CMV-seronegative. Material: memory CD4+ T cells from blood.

The CDR3 protein: CASSESLGTVGGYTF. The nucleotides read TGTGCCAGCAGTGAATCTTTAGGGACAGTGGGGGGCTACACCTTC. Recombination joined TRBV6-1 with TRBJ1-2; the central 7 bases match TRBD1. The germline V gene provides CDR1 MNHNS and CDR2 SASEGT. Trimming removed 2 bases from V and 8 bases from J; the gene matches leave 11 bases unexplained. The CDR3, cysteine through phenylalanine, is 15 amino acids long. Only the CDR3 DNA stays, 45 bases, in frame from base 1.